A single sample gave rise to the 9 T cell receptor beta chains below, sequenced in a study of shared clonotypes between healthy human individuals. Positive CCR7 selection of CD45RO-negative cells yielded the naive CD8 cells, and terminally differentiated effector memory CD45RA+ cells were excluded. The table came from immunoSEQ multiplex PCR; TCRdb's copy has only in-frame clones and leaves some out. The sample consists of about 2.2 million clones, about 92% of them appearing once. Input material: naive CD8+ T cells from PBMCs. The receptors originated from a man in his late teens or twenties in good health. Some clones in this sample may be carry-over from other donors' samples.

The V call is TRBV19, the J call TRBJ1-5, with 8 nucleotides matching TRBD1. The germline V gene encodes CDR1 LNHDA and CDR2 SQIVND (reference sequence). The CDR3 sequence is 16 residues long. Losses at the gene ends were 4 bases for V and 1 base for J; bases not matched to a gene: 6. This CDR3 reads CASSKDREGSNQPQHF. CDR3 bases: TGTGCCAGTAGTAAGGACAGGGAGGGGAGCAATCAGCCCCAGCATTTT.

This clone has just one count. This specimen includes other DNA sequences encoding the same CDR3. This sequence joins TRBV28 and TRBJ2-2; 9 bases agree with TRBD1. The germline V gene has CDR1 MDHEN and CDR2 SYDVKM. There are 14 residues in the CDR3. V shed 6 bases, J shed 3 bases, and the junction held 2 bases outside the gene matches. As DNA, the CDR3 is TGTGCCAGCAGACGGACAGGGGACACCGGGGAGCTGTTTTTT. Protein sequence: CASRRTGDTGELFF.

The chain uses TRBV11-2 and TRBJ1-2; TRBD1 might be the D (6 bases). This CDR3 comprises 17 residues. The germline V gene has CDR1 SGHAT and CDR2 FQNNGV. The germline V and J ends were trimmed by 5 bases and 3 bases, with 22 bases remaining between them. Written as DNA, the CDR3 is TGTGCCAGCAGCAAACTCTGGGAAGGGGGGAGGGACTATGGCTACACCTTC. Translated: CASSKLWEGGRDYGYTF.

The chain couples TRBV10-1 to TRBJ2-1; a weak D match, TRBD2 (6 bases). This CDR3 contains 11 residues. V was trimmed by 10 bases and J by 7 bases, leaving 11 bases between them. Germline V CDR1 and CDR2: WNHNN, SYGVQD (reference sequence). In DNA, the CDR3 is TGCGCCACCGGGGGTTGGAATGAGCAGTTCTTC. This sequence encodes CATGGWNEQFF.

CDR3 loop: CASSPGQDPYGYTF. CDR3 coding DNA: TGTGCCAGCAGCCCCGGACAGGACCCATATGGCTACACCTTC. The chain carries TRBV9 and TRBJ1-2, with 7 bases aligning to TRBD1. The CDR3 is 14 amino acids. J lost 5 bases, V lost 4 bases, and 8 bases had no gene match. Germline CDR1 SGDLS, CDR2 YYNGEE.

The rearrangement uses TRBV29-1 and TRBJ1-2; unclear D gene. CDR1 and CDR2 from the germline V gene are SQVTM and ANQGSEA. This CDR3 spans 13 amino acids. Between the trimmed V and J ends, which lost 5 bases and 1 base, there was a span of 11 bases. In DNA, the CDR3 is TGCAGCGTTCTGGGCGACGGTAACTATGGCTACACCTTC. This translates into CSVLGDGNYGYTF.

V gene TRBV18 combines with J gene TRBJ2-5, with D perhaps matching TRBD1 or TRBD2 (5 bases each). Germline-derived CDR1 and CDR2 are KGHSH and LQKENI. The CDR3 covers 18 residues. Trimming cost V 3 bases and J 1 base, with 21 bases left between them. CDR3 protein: CASSPNVRSGLAQETQYF. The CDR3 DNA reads TGTGCCAGCTCACCGAACGTACGATCAGGGCTAGCCCAAGAGACCCAGTACTTC.

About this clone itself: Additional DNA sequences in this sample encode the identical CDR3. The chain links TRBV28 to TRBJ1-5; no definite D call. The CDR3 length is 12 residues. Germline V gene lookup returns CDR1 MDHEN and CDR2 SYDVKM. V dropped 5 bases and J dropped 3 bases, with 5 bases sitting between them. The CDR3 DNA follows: TGTGCCAGCAGTCCCACCAATCAGCCCCAGCATTTT. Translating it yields CASSPTNQPQHF.

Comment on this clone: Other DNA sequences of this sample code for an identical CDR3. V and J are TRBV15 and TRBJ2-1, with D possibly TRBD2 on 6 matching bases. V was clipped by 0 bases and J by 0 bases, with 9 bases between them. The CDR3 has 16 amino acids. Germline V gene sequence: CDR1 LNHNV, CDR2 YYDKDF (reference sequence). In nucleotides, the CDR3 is TGTGCCACCAGCAGAGATCGGGAGAGCTCCTACAATGAGCAGTTCTTC. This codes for CATSRDRESSYNEQFF.